The clone carrying this TCR beta chain was counted many times. This specimen belongs to a study of T cell repertoires in cytomegalovirus infection. Study-level information: Indicated by public TCR beta signatures were CMV infection and matching HLA type.

V dropped 7 bases and J dropped 7; count of bases not matched to a gene: 18. The CDR3 totals 17 residues. CDR1 and CDR2 (germline): MDHEN, SYDVKM. MiXCR, run by TCRdb on the reads, gives a single entry per CDR3 protein. The table shows around 450,000 distinct CDR3 sequences, with about 11% occurring only once. The chain links TRBV28 to TRBJ2-1, with 8 bases that match TRBD2. This receptor was obtained from a human donor in good health (CMV status not recorded). Some clones in this sample may be carry-over from other donors' samples. Specimen: PBMCs. The CDR3, as DNA: TGTGCCAGCAACCAAGTCTCTAGCGGGCCCCCGGAGAATGAGCAGTTCTTC. Translated, it gives CASNQVSSGPPENEQFF.